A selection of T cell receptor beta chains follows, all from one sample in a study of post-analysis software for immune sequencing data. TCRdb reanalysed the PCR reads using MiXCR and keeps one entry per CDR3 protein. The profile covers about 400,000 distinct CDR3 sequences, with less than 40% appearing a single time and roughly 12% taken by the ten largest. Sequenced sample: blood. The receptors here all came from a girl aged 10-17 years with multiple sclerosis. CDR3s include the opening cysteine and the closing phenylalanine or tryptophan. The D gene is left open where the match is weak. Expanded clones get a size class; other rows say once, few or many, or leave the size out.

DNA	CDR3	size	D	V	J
TGTGCCAGCAGTTACGGGGGGAGCTCTGGGGCCAACGTCCTGACTTTC	CASSYGGSSGANVLTF	NA	NA	TRBV6-5	TRBJ2-6
TGTGCCATCAGCAACGTACAGACAGGGAGGTATGGCTACACCTTC	CAISNVQTGRYGYTF	NA	TRBD1	TRBV10-3	TRBJ1-2
TGTGCCAGCAACCTACAGACAGGGGTAAACGAGCAGTACTTC	CASNLQTGVNEQYF	few	NA	TRBV21-1	TRBJ2-7
TGTGCCAGCAGCCCGGGACAACTCACTTCTACGTACTTC	CASSPGQLTSTYF	NA	NA	TRBV6-5	TRBJ2-7
TGCGCCAGCAGCCAAGATTACAGAACCGGGGCCCAGCATTTT	CASSQDYRTGAQHF	few	NA	TRBV4-1	TRBJ1-5
TGCAGCGTTGAAACTAGCGGGGGTTCCTACGAGCAGTACTTC	CSVETSGGSYEQYF	few	TRBD2	TRBV29-1	TRBJ2-7
TGCGCCAGCAGCCAGGACCGCCGAGAAGACAATGAGCAGTTCTTC	CASSQDRREDNEQFF	NA	NA	TRBV4-1	TRBJ2-1
TGCGCCAGCAGCCTAAGCTGGGACACTGAAGCTTTCTTT	CASSLSWDTEAFF	NA	NA	TRBV5-1	TRBJ1-1
TGCGCCAGCAGCTTGACAGCGGGGAGCTCCTACAATGAGCAGTTCTTC	CASSLTAGSSYNEQFF	NA	TRBD2	TRBV5-1	TRBJ2-1
TGTGCCAGCAGCACGACAGAGGGACCAGATACGCAGTATTTT	CASSTTEGPDTQYF	few	NA	TRBV7-9	TRBJ2-3
TGTGCCAGCAGCTTTGGGCAGTTAAACTATGGCTACACCTTC	CASSFGQLNYGYTF	few	NA	TRBV7-9	TRBJ1-2
TGCGCCAGCAGCTTGGGGACGGTACCCTACGAGCAGTACTTC	CASSLGTVPYEQYF	NA	NA	TRBV5-1	TRBJ2-7
TGTGCCACCAGCAACGACGGGAACTATGGCTACACCTTC	CATSNDGNYGYTF	few	NA	TRBV15	TRBJ1-2
TGCGCCAGCAGCCAAGATGGGAGACCAAATGAAAAACTGTTTTTT	CASSQDGRPNEKLFF	NA	NA	TRBV4-3	TRBJ1-4
TGTGCCAGTAGTCCGGTGGGACAGAGGAACTATGGCTACACCTTC	CASSPVGQRNYGYTF	NA	TRBD1	TRBV19	TRBJ1-2
TGCAGCGCCGTTGGGACAGCGTACGAGCAGTACTTC	CSAVGTAYEQYF	few	TRBD1	TRBV20-1	TRBJ2-7
TGTGCCAGCAGCTCGAACACTGAAGCTTTCTTT	CASSSNTEAFF	NA	NA	TRBV7-9	TRBJ1-1
TGTGCCAGCAGACAGACAGGGGGAGTTACCGGGGAGCTGTTTTTT	CASRQTGGVTGELFF	few	TRBD1	TRBV12-3/TRBV12-4	TRBJ2-2